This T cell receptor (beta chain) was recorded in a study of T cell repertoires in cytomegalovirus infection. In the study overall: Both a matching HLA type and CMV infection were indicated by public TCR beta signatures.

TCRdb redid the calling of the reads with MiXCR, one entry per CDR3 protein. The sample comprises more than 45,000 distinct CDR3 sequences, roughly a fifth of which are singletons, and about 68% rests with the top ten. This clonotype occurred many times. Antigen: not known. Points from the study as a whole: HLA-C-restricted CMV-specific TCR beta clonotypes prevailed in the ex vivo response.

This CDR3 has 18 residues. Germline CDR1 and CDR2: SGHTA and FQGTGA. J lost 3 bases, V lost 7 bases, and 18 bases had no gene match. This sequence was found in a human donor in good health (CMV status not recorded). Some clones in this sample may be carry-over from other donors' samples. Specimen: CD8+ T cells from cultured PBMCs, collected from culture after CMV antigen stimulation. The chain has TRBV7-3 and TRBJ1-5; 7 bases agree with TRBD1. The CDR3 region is CASTIRTRDSANNQPQHF. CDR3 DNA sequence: TGTGCCAGCACCATACGGACGCGGGACAGCGCTAACAATCAGCCCCAGCATTTT.